Listed here are 9 T cell receptor beta chains from one sample, sequenced in a study of cytomegalovirus exposure and HLA in healthy donors. Only in-frame clones appear in the TCRdb table, and some are missing; sequencing was by immunoSEQ multiplex PCR. The sample includes some 74,000 clones, roughly 93% of them seen just once. The sequencing input was PBMCs. Receptors originate from a woman in her twenties or thirties in good health and CMV-seronegative.

The chain couples TRBV9 to TRBJ1-1; TRBD1 might be the D (5 bases). The CDR3 loop spans 14 amino acids. V was shortened by 0 bases and J by 8 bases, with 14 bases between the two germline ends. Germline V gene data show CDR1 as SGDLS and CDR2 as YYNGEE. This chain's CDR3 is CASSVVSGVVEAFF. The DNA for the CDR3 is TGTGCCAGCAGCGTAGTATCGGGGGTGGTGGAAGCTTTCTTT.

This chain links TRBV9 with TRBJ2-1; a weak D match, TRBD2 (6 bases). The ends were cut back, 3 bases at V and 2 bases at J, with 15 bases in the middle. Looked up from germline, CDR1 is SGDLS and CDR2 is YYNGEE. The CDR3 totals 16 residues. The DNA of the CDR3 is TGTGCCAGCAGCGGCTCGGGAGCGGGTCCCTACAATGAGCAGTTCTTC. Amino acids: CASSGSGAGPYNEQFF.

This chain links TRBV23-1 with TRBJ2-7, with 8 bases that match TRBD2. TRBV23-1 is designated an ORF whose function remains uncertain. The V segment lost 0 bases and the J segment 3 bases; nucleotides outside the gene matches: 7. This CDR3 region has 16 residues. The CDR3 loop reads CASSQSRGARFYEQYF. The CDR3 DNA reads as TGCGCCAGCAGTCAATCGCGGGGGGCGAGGTTCTACGAGCAGTACTTC.

V is TRBV11-2 and J is TRBJ2-7, with D unclear. Trimming cost V 0 bases and J 2 bases, with 11 bases left between them. This CDR3 is built from 15 residues. Per the germline V gene, CDR1 is SGHAT and CDR2 is FQNNGV. The CDR3 reads CASSLESAAAYEQYF. The CDR3 DNA reads TGTGCCAGCAGCTTAGAATCGGCGGCGGCCTACGAGCAGTACTTC.

The rearrangement uses TRBV13 and TRBJ2-3, with D perhaps matching TRBD2 (6 bases). This CDR3 region has 19 residues. With 5 bases removed from V and 0 bases from J, the gap between germline ends came to 24 bases. Germline assignment: CDR1 PRHDT and CDR2 FYEKMQ (reference sequence). This CDR3 reads CASSPTLTAKSGSTDTQYF. CDR3 sequence (DNA): TGTGCCAGCAGCCCTACCCTTACAGCAAAAAGCGGGAGCACAGATACGCAGTATTTT.

The rearrangement joins TRBV7-3 to TRBJ2-5; D is undetermined. V was cut by 6 bases and J by 1 base, with 9 bases left in between. The CDR3 sequence is 13 residues long. The germline V gene has CDR1 SGHTA and CDR2 FQGTGA. CDR3 DNA sequence: TGTGCCAGCAGTCAGGAACTCCAAGAGACCCAGTACTTC. Translating gives CASSQELQETQYF.

V gene TRBV10-3 combines with J gene TRBJ2-3, with 11 bases fitting TRBD2. This CDR3 has 17 residues. V lost 3 bases, J lost 2 bases, and 7 bases stayed unmatched. CDR1 and CDR2 (germline): ENHRY, SYGVKD. This CDR3 reads CAISESTSGAHTDTQYF. The CDR3 DNA reads as TGTGCCATCAGTGAATCGACTAGCGGGGCTCACACAGATACGCAGTATTTT.

The chain recombines TRBV9 with TRBJ1-2, with a possible D match to TRBD1 (5 bases). Trimming pared 3 bases from V and 0 bases from J, leaving 15 bases between. There are 16 residues in the CDR3. Germline V gene sequence: CDR1 SGDLS, CDR2 YYNGEE. The CDR3 spells CASSEPTGDPNYGYTF. In DNA form, the CDR3 reads TGTGCCAGCAGCGAGCCCACAGGAGACCCTAACTATGGCTACACCTTC.

V usage is TRBV6-1 and J usage is TRBJ2-1; 8 bases are a match to TRBD1. The CDR3 runs 16 residues. The germline gives CDR1 MNHNS, CDR2 SASEGT. The ends lost 2 bases at V and 0 bases at J; junction bases unmatched: 3. For the CDR3, the DNA is TGTGCCAGCAGTGAACCAGGGGGCCGCTCCTACAATGAGCAGTTCTTC. Its protein is CASSEPGGRSYNEQFF.